These 13 T cell receptor beta chains came from one sample sequenced in a study of graft-versus-host responses after intestinal transplantation. The assay was immunoSEQ multiplex PCR, and TCRdb's table has in-frame clones only and misses some. The table lists fewer than 30,000 clones, roughly 85% of them singletons. The sample consisted of PBMCs, taken around 460 days after intestinal transplant. The receptors originated from a human patient who received an intestinal transplant, so some T cells may come from the graft donor.

This chain joins TRBV29-1 and TRBJ2-7; 7 bases are a match to TRBD1. Germline V lookup: CDR1 SQVTM, CDR2 ANQGSEA. This CDR3 contains 12 residues. V lost 7 bases, J lost 1 base, and 4 bases stayed unmatched. CDR3: CSAMGQSYEQYF. The CDR3 DNA follows: TGCAGCGCGATGGGACAGTCCTACGAGCAGTACTTC.

The chain carries TRBV6-5 and TRBJ2-2, with TRBD2 matching 12 bases. CDR1 and CDR2 from the germline V gene are MNHEY and SVGAGI. The ends lost 6 bases at V and 8 bases at J; junction bases unmatched: 7. CDR3 length equals 15 residues. This chain's CDR3 is CASRRLAGDSGELFF. DNA of the CDR3: TGTGCCAGCAGAAGACTAGCGGGAGATTCTGGGGAGCTGTTTTTT.

The chain is built from TRBV11-2 and TRBJ2-5; D gene unclear. Trimming took off 3 bases at V and 4 bases at J, with 9 bases between the two ends. This CDR3 region has 13 residues. The germline V gene has CDR1 SGHAT and CDR2 FQNNGV. The CDR3 sequence is CASSFAMRETQYF. Here the CDR3 DNA reads TGTGCCAGCAGCTTCGCCATGAGAGAGACCCAGTACTTC.

The rearrangement links TRBV6-5 to TRBJ2-7; the D gene is possibly TRBD2 (5 bases). Looked up from germline, CDR1 is MNHEY and CDR2 is SVGAGI. CDR3 size: 14 residues. The V gene lost 5 bases and the J gene lost 12 bases, with 23 bases spanning the gap. This CDR3 is CASSNPSWERKAYF. CDR3 coding DNA: TGTGCCAGCAGTAACCCATCCTGGGAGCGTAAAGCGTACTTC.

The chain joins TRBV29-1 to TRBJ1-2, with 9 positions matching TRBD1. The V and J ends lost 6 bases and 7 bases, in that order; junction bases with no gene match: 6. The CDR3 spans 12 residues. The V gene's germline CDR1 is SQVTM and CDR2 ANQGSEA. The CDR3 coding sequence is TGCAGCGTGGGACAGGGCTTTTCTGGCTACACCTTC. This codes for CSVGQGFSGYTF.

The chain has TRBV4-1 and TRBJ2-7, with a possible D match to TRBD2 (5 bases). The CDR3 runs 17 residues. Trimming left V 1 base short and J 0 bases short, with 16 bases between. Germline CDR1 MGHRA, CDR2 YSYEKL. CDR3 DNA: TGCGCCAGCAGCCAAGGGTGGGAGTTCAAACTCTCCTACGAGCAGTACTTC. It translates to CASSQGWEFKLSYEQYF.

The chain combines TRBV27 with TRBJ1-5; 8 bases line up with TRBD1. V lost 4 bases and J lost 7; bases outside the gene matches: 6. Germline-derived CDR1 and CDR2 are MNHEY and SMNVEV (reference sequence). The CDR3 extends over 14 amino acids. The CDR3 region is CASSSQGAGQPQHF. The CDR3 nucleotides read TGTGCCAGCAGTTCTCAGGGGGCCGGCCAGCCCCAGCATTTT.

V and J are TRBV6-5 and TRBJ2-6; D remains ambiguous. V lost 2 bases and J 2 bases, leaving 4 bases between the germline ends. CDR3 length: 14 residues. Germline V gene lookup returns CDR1 MNHEY and CDR2 SVGAGI. The CDR3 region has the DNA TGTGCCAGCAGTTACGAGGCTGGGGCCAACGTCCTGACTTTC. Protein: CASSYEAGANVLTF.

The chain carries TRBV5-4 and TRBJ2-3; perhaps TRBD2 as D (6 bases). V lost 2 bases and J 0 bases, leaving 13 bases between the germline ends. Germline V lookup: CDR1 SGHNT, CDR2 YYREEE (reference sequence). CDR3 size: 16 residues. The CDR3 protein is CASSFYWAGSTDTQYF. The CDR3 bases are TGTGCCAGCAGCTTTTATTGGGCGGGAAGCACAGATACGCAGTATTTT.

The V call is TRBV7-8, the J call TRBJ2-5; D perhaps matches TRBD2 (6 bases). V gave up 4 bases and J gave up 4 bases, with 16 bases separating them. This CDR3 contains 15 residues. Germline-derived CDR1 and CDR2 are SGHVS and FQNEAQ. The CDR3 nucleotides are TGTGCCAGCAGCTGGGAGGAGGGGCCTTTAGAGACCCAGTACTTC. This sequence encodes CASSWEEGPLETQYF.

V gene TRBV19 combines with J gene TRBJ1-2, with a possible D match to TRBD1 (6 bases). This CDR3 has 14 amino acids. From germline, CDR1 is LNHDA and CDR2 SQIVND (reference sequence). V shed 4 bases and J shed 8 bases, with 17 bases lying between them. The CDR3 reads CASSTPLTGQGYTF. As DNA, the CDR3 is TGTGCCAGTAGTACACCCCTGACAGGTCAGGGCTACACCTTC.

The chain has TRBV27 and TRBJ2-1; perhaps TRBD2 as D (5 bases). The CDR3 spans 14 residues. Per the germline V gene, CDR1 is MNHEY and CDR2 is SMNVEV (reference sequence). V was clipped by 4 bases and J by 4 bases, with 11 bases between them. CDR3 in DNA: TGTGCCAGCAGTTATATCGGGGTATACAATGAGCAGTTCTTC. It yields the protein CASSYIGVYNEQFF.

The V and J genes are TRBV30 and TRBJ2-7; D is possibly TRBD1 or TRBD2 (5 bases each). The V end lost 5 bases, the J end lost 6 bases, and 17 bases lay between the germline ends. The length of the CDR3 is 13 residues. Germline CDR1 reads GTSNPN; CDR2 reads SVGIG (reference sequence). The CDR3 sequence is CAWGGPVSSEQYF. As DNA, the CDR3 is TGTGCCTGGGGGGGACCAGTCAGTTCCGAGCAGTACTTC.